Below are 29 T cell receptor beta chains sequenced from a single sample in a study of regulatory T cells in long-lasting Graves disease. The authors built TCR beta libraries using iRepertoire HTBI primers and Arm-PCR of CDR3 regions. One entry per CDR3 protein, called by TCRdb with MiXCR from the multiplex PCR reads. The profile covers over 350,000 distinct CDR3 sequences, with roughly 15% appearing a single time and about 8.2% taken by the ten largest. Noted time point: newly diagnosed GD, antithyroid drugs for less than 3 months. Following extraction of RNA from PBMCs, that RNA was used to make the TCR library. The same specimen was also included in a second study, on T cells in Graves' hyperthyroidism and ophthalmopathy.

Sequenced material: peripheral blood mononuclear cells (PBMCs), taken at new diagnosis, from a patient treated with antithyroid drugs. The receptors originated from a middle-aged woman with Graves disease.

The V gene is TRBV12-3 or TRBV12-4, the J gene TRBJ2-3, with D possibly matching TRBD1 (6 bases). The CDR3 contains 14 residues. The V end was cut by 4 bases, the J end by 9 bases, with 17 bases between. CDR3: CASSWDQGLRTQYF. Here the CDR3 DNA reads TGTGCCAGCAGTTGGGATCAGGGGCTAAGGACGCAGTATTTT.

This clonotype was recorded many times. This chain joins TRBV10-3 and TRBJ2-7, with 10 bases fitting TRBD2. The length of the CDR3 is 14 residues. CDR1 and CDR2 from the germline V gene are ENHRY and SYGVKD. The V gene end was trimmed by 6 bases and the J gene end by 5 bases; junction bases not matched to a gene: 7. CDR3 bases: TGTGCCATCAGCCCCGGGACTAGCGACGACGAGCAGTACTTC. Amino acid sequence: CAISPGTSDDEQYF.

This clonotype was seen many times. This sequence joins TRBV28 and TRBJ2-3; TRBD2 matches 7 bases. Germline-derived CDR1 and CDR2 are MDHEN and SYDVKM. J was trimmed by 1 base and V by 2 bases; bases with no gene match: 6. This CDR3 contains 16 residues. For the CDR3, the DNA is TGTGCCAGCAGTTTAAACAGCGGGATGGGCACAGATACGCAGTATTTT. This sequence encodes CASSLNSGMGTDTQYF. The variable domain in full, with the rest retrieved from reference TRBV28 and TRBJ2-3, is DVKVTQSSRYLVKRTGEKVFLECVQDMDHENMFWYRQDPGLGLRLIYFSYDVKMKEKGDIPEGYSVSREKKERFSLILESASTNQTSMYLCASSLNSGMGTDTQYFGPGTRLTVL.

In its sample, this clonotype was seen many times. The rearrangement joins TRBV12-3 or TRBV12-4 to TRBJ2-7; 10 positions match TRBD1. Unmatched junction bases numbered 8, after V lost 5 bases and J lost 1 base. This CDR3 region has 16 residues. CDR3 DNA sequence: TGTGCCAGCAGTGACTCCGGGACAGGGGCTTCCTACGAGCAGTACTTC. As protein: CASSDSGTGASYEQYF.

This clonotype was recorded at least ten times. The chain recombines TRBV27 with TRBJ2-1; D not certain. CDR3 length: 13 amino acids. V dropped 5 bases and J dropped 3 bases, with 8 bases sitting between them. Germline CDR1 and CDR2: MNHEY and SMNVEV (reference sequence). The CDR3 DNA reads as TGTGCCAGCAGTGCCTCTAGCTACAATGAGCAGTTCTTC. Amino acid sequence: CASSASSYNEQFF.

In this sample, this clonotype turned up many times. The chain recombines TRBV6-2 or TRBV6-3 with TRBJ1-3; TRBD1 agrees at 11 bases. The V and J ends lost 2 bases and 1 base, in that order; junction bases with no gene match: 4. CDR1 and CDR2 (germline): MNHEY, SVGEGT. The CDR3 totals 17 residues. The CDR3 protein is CASSYRTGGLSGNTIYF. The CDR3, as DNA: TGTGCCAGCAGTTACCGGACAGGGGGCCTTTCTGGAAACACCATATATTTT.

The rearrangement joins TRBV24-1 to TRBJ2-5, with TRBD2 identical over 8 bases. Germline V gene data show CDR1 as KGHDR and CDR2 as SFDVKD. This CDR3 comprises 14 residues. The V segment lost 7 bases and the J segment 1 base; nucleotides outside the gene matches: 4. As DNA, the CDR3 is TGTGCCACCAGGCGGGGGGAACCCCAAGAGACCCAGTACTTC. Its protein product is CATRRGEPQETQYF.

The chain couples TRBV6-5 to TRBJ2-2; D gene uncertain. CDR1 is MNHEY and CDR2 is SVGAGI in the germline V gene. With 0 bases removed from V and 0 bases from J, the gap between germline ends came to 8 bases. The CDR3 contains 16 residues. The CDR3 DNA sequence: TGTGCCAGCAGTTACTCTACTATAGCGAACACCGGGGAGCTGTTTTTT. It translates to CASSYSTIANTGELFF.

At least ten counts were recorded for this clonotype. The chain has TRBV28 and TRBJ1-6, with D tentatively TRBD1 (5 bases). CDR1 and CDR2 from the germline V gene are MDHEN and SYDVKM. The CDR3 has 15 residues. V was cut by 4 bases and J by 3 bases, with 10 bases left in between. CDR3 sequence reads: CASSSKDIYNSPLHF. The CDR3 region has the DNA TGTGCCAGCAGTTCAAAGGACATCTATAATTCACCCCTCCACTTT.

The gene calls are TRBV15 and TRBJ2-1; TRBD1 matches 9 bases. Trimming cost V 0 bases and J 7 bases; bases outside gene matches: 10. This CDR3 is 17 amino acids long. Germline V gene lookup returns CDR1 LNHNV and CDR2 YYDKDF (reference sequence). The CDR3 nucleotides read TGTGCCACCAGCAGAGAACGGGACAGGGATTTAACAAATGAGCAGTTCTTC. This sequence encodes CATSRERDRDLTNEQFF.

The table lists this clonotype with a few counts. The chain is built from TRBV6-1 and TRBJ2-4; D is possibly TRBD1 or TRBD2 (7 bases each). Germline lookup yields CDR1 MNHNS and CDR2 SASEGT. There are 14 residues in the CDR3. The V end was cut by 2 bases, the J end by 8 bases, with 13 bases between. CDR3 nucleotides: TGTGCCAGCAGTGAAACAGGGGACTACGACATTCAGTACTTC. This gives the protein CASSETGDYDIQYF.

The CDR3 loop is CASSGSGRFNEQYF. CDR3 nucleotide sequence: TGTGCCAGCAGCGGTAGCGGGAGGTTCAACGAGCAGTACTTC. This chain links TRBV9 with TRBJ2-7; 10 positions agree with TRBD2. The CDR3 runs 14 residues. The V segment lost 3 bases and the J segment 5 bases; nucleotides outside the gene matches: 5. CDR1 is SGDLS, CDR2 YYNGEE, per germline.

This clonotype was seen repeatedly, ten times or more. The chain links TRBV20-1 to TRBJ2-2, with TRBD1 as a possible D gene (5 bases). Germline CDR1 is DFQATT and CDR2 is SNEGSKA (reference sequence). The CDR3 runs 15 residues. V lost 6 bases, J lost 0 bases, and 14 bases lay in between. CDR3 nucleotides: TGCAGTGCCACGGCAGGGTCCGCGAACACCGGGGAGCTGTTTTTT. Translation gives CSATAGSANTGELFF.

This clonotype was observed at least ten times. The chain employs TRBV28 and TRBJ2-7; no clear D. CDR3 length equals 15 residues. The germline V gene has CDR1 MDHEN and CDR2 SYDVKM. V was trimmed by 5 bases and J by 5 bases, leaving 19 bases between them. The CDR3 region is CASSLLTWLRNEQYF. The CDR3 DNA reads TGTGCCAGCAGTCTGCTGACTTGGCTAAGGAACGAGCAGTACTTC.

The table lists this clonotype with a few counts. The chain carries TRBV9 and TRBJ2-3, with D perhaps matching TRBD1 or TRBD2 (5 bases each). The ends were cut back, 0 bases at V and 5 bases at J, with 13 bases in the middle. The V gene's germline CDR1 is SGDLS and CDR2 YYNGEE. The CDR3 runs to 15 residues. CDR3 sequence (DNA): TGTGCCAGCAGCGTAGGGGGGTCCAGCGGAGATACGCAGTATTTT. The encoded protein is CASSVGGSSGDTQYF.

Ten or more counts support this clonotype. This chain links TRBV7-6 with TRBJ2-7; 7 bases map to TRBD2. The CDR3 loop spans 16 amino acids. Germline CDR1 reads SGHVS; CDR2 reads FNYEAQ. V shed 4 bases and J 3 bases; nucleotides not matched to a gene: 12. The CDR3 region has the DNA TGTGCCAGCAGCTCAAGTCCCCTCGGGAGGTTCTACGAGCAGTACTTC. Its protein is CASSSSPLGRFYEQYF.

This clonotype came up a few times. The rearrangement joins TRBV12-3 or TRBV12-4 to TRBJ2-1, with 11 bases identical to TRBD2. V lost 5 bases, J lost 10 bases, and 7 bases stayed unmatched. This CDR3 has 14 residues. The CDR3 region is CASSLSGRAGEQFF. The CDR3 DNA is TGTGCCAGCAGTCTTAGCGGGAGGGCCGGAGAGCAGTTCTTC.

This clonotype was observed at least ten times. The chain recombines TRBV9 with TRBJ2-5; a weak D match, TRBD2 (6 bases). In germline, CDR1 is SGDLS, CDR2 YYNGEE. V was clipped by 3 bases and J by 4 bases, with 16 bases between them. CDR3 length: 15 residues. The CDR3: CASSARLEPRETQYF. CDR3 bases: TGTGCCAGCAGCGCACGACTAGAGCCTAGAGAGACCCAGTACTTC. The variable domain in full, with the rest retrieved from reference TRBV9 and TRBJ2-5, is DSGVTQTPKHLITATGQRVTLRCSPRSGDLSVYWYQQSLDQGLQFLIQYYNGEERAKGNILERFSAQQFPDLHSELNLSSLELGDSALYFCASSARLEPRETQYFGPGTRLLVL.

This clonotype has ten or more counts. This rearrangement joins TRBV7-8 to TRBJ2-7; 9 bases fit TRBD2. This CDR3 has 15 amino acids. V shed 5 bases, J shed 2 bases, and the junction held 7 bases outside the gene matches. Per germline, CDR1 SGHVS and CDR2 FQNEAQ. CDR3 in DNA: TGTGCCAGCAGCCCCCCTTTAGCGGGGGCCTACGAGCAGTACTTC. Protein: CASSPPLAGAYEQYF. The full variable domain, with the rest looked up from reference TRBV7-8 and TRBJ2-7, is GAGVSQSPRYKVAKRGQDVALRCDPISGHVSLFWYQQALGQGPEFLTYFQNEAQLDKSGLPSDRFFAERPEGSVSTLKIQRTQQEDSAVYLCASSPPLAGAYEQYFGPGTRLTVT.

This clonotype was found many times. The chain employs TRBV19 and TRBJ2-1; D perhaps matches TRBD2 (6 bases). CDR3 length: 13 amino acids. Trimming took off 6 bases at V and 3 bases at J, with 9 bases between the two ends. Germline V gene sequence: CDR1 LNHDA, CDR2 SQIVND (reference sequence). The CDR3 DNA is TGTGCCAGTAGCGGGAGTGGCTACAATGAGCAGTTCTTC. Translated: CASSGSGYNEQFF.

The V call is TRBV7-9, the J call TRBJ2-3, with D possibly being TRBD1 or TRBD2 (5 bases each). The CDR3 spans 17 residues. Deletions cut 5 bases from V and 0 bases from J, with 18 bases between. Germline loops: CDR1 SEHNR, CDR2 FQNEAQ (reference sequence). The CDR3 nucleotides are TGTGCCAGCAGCCGAACAACTTGGGACGCCAGCACAGATACGCAGTATTTT. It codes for CASSRTTWDASTDTQYF.

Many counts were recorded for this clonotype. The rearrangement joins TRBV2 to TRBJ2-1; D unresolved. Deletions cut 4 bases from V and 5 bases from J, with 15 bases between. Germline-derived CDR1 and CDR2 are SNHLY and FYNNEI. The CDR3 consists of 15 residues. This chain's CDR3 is CASSAREVRDNEQFF. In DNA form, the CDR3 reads TGTGCCAGCAGTGCCCGAGAGGTCCGGGACAATGAGCAGTTCTTC.

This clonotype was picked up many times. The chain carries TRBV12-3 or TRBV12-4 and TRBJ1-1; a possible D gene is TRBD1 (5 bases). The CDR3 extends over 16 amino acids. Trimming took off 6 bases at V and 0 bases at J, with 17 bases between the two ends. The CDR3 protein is CASSSGPTVLNTEAFF. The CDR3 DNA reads TGTGCCAGCAGCTCGGGACCGACCGTATTGAACACTGAAGCTTTCTTT.

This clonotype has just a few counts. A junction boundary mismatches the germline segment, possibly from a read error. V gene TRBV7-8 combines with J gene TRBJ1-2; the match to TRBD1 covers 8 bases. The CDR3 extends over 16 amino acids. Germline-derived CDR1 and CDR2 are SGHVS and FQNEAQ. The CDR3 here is CVSSFGQGGSFYGYTF. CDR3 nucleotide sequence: TGTGTCAGCAGCTTCGGACAGGGAGGCTCCTTTTATGGCTACACCTTC.

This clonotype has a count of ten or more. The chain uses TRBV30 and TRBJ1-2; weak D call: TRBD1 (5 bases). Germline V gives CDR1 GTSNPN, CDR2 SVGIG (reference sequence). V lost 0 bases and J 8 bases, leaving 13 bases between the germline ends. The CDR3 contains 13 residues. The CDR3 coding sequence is TGTGCCTGGAGTGTATCAGGGCAGGAAGGCTACACCTTC. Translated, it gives CAWSVSGQEGYTF.

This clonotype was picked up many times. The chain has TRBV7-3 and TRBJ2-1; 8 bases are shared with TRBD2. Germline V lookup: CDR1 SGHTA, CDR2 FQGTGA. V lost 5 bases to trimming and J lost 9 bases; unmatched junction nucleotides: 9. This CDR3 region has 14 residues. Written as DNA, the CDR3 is TGTGCCAGCAGCCCAGGTAGCGGGATAGGTGAGCAGTTCTTC. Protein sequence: CASSPGSGIGEQFF.

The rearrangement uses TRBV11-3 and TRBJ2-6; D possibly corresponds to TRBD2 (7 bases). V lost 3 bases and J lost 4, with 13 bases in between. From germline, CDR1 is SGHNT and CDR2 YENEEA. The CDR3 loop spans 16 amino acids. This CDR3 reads CASSFSRGAGANVLTF. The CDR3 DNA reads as TGTGCCAGCAGCTTCAGCCGGGGGGCCGGGGCCAACGTCCTGACTTTC. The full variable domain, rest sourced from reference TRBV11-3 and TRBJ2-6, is EAGVVQSPRYKIIEKKQPVAFWCNPISGHNTLYWYLQNLGQGPELLIRYENEEAVDDSQLPKDRFSAERLKGVDSTLKIQPAELGDSAVYLCASSFSRGAGANVLTFGAGSRLTVL.

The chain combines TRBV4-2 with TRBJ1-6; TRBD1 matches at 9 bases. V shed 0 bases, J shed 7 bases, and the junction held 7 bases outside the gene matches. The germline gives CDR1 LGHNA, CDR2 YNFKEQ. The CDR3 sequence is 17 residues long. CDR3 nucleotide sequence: TGTGCCAGCAGCCAAGAGCCCGGGACAGGGCAAAATTCACCCCTCCACTTT. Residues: CASSQEPGTGQNSPLHF.

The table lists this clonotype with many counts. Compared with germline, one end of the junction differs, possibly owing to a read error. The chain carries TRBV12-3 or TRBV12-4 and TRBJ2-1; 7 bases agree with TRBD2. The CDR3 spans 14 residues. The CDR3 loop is CASSLGGSGVEQFF. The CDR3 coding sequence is TGTGCCAGCAGCTTAGGCGGGAGTGGAGTTGAGCAGTTCTTC.